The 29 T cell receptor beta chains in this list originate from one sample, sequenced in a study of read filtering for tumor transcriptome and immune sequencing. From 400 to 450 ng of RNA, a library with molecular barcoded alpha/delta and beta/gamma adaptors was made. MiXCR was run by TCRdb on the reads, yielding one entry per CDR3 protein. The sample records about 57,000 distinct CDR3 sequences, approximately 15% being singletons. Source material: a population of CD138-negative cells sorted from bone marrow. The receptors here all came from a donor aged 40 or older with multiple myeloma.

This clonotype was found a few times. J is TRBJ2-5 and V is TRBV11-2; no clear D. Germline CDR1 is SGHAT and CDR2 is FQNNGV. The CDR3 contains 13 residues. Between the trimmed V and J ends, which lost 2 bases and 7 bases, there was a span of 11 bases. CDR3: CASSLFLGLTQYF. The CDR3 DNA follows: TGTGCCAGCAGCTTATTTTTGGGGTTGACCCAGTACTTC.

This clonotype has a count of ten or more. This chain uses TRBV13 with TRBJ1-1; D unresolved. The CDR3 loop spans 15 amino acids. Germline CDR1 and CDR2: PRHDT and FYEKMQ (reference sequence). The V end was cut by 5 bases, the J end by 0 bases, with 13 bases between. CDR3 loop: CASSQWNLMNTEAFF. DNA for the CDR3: TGTGCCAGCAGCCAATGGAACCTCATGAACACTGAAGCTTTCTTT.

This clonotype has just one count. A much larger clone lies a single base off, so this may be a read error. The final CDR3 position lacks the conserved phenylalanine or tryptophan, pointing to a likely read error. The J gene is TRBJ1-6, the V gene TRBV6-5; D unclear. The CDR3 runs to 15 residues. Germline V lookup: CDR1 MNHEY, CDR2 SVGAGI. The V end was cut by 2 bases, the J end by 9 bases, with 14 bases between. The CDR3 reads CASSYATNWVSPLHL. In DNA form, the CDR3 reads TGTGCCAGCAGTTACGCTACCAACTGGGTTTCACCCCTCCACCTT.

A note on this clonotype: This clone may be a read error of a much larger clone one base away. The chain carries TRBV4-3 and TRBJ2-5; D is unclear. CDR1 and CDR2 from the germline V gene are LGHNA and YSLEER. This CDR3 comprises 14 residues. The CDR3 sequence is CASSHGVGRETQDF. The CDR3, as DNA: TGCGCCAGCAGCCATGGGGTGGGCCGAGAGACCCAGGACTTC.

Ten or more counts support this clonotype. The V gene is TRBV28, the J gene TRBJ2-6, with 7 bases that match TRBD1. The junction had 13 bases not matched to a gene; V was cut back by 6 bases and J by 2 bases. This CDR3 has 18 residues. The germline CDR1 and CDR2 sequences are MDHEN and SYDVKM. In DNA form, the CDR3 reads TGTGCCAGCAGCGGTGCAGGGGGTGCAAGGACTGGGGCCAACGTCCTGACTTTC. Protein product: CASSGAGGARTGANVLTF.

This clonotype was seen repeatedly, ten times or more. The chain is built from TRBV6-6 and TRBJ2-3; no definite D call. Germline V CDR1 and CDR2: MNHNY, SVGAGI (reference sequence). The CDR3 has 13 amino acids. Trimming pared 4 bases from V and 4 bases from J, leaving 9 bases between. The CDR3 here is CASSSFAPDTQYF. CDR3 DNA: TGTGCCAGCAGTTCCTTTGCGCCAGATACGCAGTATTTT.

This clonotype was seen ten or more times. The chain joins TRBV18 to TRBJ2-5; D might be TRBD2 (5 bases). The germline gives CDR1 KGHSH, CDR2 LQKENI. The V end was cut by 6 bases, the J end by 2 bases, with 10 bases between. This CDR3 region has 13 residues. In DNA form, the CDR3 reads TGTGCCAGCTCCCCGGGATCACAAGAGACCCAGTACTTC. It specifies CASSPGSQETQYF.

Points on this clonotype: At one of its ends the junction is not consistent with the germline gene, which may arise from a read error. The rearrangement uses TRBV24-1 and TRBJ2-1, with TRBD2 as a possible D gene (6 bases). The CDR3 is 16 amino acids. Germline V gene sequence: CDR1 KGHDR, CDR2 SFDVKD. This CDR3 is CATCDPNLASYNEQSF. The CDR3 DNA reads TGTGCCACCTGTGATCCTAACCTAGCGTCCTACAATGAGCAGTCCTTC.

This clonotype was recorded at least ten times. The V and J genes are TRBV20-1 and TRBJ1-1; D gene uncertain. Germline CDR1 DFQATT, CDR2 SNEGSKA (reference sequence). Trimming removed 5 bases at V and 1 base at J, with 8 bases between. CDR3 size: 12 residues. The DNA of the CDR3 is TGCAGTGCTCCGCGGGGGAACACTGAAGCTTTCTTT. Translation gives CSAPRGNTEAFF.

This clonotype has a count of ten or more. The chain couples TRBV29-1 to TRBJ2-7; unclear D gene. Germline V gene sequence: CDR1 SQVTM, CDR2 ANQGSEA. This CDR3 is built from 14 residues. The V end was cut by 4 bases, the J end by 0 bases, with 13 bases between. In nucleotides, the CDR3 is TGCAGCGTTGTGACGGACCTTAGCTCCTACGAGCAGTACTTC. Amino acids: CSVVTDLSSYEQYF.

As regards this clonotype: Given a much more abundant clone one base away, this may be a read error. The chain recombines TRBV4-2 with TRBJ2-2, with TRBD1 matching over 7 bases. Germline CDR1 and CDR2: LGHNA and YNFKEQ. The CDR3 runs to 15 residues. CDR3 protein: CASSPETGITGELSF. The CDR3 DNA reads TGTGCCAGCAGCCCGGAGACAGGGATCACCGGGGAGCTGTCTTTT.

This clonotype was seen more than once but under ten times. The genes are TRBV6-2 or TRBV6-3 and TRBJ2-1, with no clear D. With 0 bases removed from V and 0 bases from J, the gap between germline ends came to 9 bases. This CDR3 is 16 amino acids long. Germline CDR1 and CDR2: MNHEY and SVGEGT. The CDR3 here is CASSYSRVSSYNEQFF. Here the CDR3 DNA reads TGTGCCAGCAGTTACTCTAGGGTTAGCTCCTACAATGAGCAGTTCTTC.

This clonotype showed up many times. CDR3 sequence reads: CSARGLNSNQPQHF. The CDR3 DNA follows: TGCAGTGCTAGAGGGTTAAATAGCAATCAGCCCCAGCATTTT. This chain links TRBV20-1 with TRBJ1-5, with unresolved D. The CDR3 runs 14 residues. Germline assignment: CDR1 DFQATT and CDR2 SNEGSKA (reference sequence). Trimming cost V 1 base and J 0 bases, with 7 bases left between them.

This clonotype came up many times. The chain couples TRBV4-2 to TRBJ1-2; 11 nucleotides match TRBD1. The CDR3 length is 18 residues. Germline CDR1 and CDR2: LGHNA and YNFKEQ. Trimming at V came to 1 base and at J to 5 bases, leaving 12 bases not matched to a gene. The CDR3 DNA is TGTGCCAGCAGCCAAGGATTTAAAGGACAGGGGGCGGATTATGGCTACACCTTC. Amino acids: CASSQGFKGQGADYGYTF.

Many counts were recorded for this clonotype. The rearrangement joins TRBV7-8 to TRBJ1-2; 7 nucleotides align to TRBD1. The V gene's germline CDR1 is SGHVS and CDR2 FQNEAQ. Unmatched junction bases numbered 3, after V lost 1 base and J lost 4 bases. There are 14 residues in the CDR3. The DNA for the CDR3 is TGTGCCAGCAGCTTAGGGGACAGACGCTATGGCTACACCTTC. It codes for CASSLGDRRYGYTF.

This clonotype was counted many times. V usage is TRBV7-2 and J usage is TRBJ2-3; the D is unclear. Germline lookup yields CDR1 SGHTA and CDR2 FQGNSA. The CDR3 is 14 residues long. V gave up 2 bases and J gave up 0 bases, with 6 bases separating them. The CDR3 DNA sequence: TGTGCCAGCAGCTTAATCGGGAGCACAGATACGCAGTATTTT. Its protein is CASSLIGSTDTQYF.

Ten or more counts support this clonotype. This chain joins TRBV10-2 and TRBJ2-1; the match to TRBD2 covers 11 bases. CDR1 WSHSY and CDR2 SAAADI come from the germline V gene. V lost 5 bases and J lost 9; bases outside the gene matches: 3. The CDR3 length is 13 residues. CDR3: CASSLGLAAEQFF. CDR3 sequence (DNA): TGCGCCAGCAGTTTGGGACTAGCGGCTGAGCAGTTCTTC.

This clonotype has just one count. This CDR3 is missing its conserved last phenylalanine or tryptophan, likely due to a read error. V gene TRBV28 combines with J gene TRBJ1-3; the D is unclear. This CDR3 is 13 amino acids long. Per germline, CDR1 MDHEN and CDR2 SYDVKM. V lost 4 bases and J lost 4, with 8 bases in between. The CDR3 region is CASSSFTGNTIYL. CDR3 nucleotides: TGTGCCAGCAGTTCTTTCACCGGAAACACCATATATCTT.

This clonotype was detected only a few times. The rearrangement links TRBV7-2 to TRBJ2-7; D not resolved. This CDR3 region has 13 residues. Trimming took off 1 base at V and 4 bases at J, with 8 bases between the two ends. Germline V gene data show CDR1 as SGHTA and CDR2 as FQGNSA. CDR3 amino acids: CASSLVSGYEQYF. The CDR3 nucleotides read TGTGCCAGCAGCTTAGTGTCCGGGTACGAGCAGTACTTC.

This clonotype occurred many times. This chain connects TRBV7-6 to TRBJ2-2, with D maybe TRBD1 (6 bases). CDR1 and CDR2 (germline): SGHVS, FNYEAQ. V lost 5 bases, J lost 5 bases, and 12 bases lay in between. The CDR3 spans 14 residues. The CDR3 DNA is TGTGCCAGCAGCCCCACCAGGGGTACCGGGGAGCTGTTTTTT. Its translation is CASSPTRGTGELFF. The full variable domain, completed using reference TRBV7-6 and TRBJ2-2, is GAGVSQSPRYKVTKRGQDVALRCDPISGHVSLYWYRQALGQGPEFLTYFNYEAQQDKSGLPNDRFSAERPEGSISTLTIQRTEQRDSAMYRCASSPTRGTGELFFGEGSRLTVL.

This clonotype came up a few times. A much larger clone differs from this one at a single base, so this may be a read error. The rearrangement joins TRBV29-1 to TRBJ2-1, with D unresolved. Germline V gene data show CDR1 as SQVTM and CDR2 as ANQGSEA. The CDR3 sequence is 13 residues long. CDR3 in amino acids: CSVLSPSCNEQFF. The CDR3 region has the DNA TGCAGCGTTCTTTCCCCATCCTGCAATGAGCAGTTCTTC.

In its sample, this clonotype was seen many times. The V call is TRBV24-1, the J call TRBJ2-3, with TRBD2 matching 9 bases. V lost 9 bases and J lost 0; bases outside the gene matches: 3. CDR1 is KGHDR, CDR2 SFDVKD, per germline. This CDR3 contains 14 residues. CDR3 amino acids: CATGLAGSTDTQYF. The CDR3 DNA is TGTGCCACCGGGCTAGCGGGGAGCACAGATACGCAGTATTTT.

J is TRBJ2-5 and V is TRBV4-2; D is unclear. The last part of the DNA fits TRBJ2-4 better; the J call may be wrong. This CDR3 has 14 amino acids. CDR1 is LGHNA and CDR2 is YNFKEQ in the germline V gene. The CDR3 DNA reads TGTGCCAGCAGCCGAGATGACGGCCGGGACATTCAGTACTTC. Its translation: CASSRDDGRDIQYF.

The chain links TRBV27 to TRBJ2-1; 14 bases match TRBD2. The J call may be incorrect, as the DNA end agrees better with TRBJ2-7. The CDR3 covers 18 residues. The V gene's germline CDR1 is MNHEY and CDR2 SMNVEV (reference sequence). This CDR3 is CASSRGTSGRSSYNEQYF. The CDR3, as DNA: TGTGCCAGCAGTCGCGGGACTAGCGGGAGAAGCTCCTACAATGAGCAGTACTTC.

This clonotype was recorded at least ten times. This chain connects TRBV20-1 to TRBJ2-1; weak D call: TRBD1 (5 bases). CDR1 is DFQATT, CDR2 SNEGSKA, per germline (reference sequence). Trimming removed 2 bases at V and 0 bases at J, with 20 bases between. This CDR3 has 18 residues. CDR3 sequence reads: CSARTQGSLASSYNEQFF. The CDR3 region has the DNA TGCAGTGCTAGAACCCAGGGAAGTCTTGCGAGCTCCTACAATGAGCAGTTCTTC.

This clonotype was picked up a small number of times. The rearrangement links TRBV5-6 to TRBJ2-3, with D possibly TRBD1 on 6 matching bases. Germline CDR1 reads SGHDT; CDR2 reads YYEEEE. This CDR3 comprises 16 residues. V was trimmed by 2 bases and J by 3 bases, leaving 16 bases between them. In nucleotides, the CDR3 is TGTGCCAGCAGCTTTGAATTGGACAGTAGGACAGATACGCAGTATTTT. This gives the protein CASSFELDSRTDTQYF.

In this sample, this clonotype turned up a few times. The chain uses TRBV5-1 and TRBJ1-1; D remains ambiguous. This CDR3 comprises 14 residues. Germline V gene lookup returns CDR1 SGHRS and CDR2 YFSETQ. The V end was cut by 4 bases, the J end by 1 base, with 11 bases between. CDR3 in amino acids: CASSMDGGNTEAFF. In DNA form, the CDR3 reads TGCGCCAGCAGCATGGACGGCGGGAACACTGAAGCTTTCTTT.

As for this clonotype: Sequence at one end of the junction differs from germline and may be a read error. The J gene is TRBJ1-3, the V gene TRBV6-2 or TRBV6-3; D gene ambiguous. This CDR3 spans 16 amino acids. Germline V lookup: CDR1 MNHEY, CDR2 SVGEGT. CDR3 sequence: CASSYLTGVSGYTIYF. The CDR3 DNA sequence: TGTGCCAGCAGTTACCTGACTGGAGTCTCTGGATACACCATATATTTT.

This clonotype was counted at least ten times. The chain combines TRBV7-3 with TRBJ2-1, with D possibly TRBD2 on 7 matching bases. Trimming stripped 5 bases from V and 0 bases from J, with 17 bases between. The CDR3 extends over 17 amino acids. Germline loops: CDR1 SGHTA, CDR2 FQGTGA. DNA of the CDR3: TGTGCCAGCAGCCAAAAGGGGGGCGGGAGCTCCTACAATGAGCAGTTCTTC. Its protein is CASSQKGGGSSYNEQFF.